This passage covers 3 T cell receptor beta chains from one sample sequenced in a study of blood T cell repertoires in COVID-19. This table comes from immunoSEQ multiplex PCR, and its TCRdb copy is limited to in-frame clones, with some not included. Counted here are a few hundred thousand clones, about 88% occurring once; the ten biggest clones make up 3.6%. Specimen: peripheral blood. The receptors here all came from a young man with active or convalescent COVID-19.

The gene calls are TRBV5-4 and TRBJ2-5; D ambiguous. With 2 bases removed from V and 3 bases from J, the gap between germline ends came to 8 bases. This CDR3 has 13 amino acids. CDR1 and CDR2 from the germline V gene are SGHNT and YYREEE (reference sequence). CDR3 sequence (DNA): TGTGCCAGCAGCTTCCTTAATGAAGAGACCCAGTACTTC. Translation gives CASSFLNEETQYF. Looking up the rest from reference TRBV5-4 and TRBJ2-5 gives the full variable domain: ETGVTQSPTHLIKTRGQQVTLRCSSQSGHNTVSWYQQALGQGPQFIFQYYREEENGRGNFPPRFSGLQFPNYSSELNVNALELDDSALYLCASSFLNEETQYFGPGTRLLVL.

The chain combines TRBV7-9 with TRBJ1-2; possible D gene TRBD1, 6 bases. CDR3 length: 15 residues. Germline CDR1 reads SEHNR; CDR2 reads FQNEAQ (reference sequence). Trimming stripped 5 bases from V and 3 bases from J, with 16 bases between. The DNA of the CDR3 is TGTGCCAGCAGCCCCGGAGGGGGACTAGACTATGGCTACACCTTC. It yields the protein CASSPGGGLDYGYTF.

In this sample, this clone turned up once. V gene TRBV28 combines with J gene TRBJ2-1, with 8 bases matching TRBD2. The germline V gene encodes CDR1 MDHEN and CDR2 SYDVKM. The CDR3 extends over 14 amino acids. With 6 bases clipped from V and 9 bases from J, the junction kept 10 bases outside the gene matches. Here the CDR3 reads CASRMTGGNSEQFF. DNA of the CDR3: TGTGCCAGCAGAATGACGGGGGGGAATAGTGAGCAGTTCTTC. The variable domain in full, completed from reference TRBV28 and TRBJ2-1, reads DVKVTQSSRYLVKRTGEKVFLECVQDMDHENMFWYRQDPGLGLRLIYFSYDVKMKEKGDIPEGYSVSREKKERFSLILESASTNQTSMYLCASRMTGGNSEQFFGPGTRLTVL.